Listed here is a single T cell receptor (beta chain). This sample is drawn from a study of blood T cell repertoires in COVID-19. As for the study in general: Acute-phase and convalescent COVID-19 samples originated in the United States, Italy and Spain.

TCRdb's table, derived via immunoSEQ multiplex PCR, lists solely in-frame clones and lacks some. The sample consists of 70,000 to 95,000 clones, around four fifths of them appearing once. Germline assignment: CDR1 MDHEN and CDR2 SYDVKM. The CDR3 runs to 13 residues. Trimming cost V 11 bases and J 12 bases, with 23 bases left between them. The V call is TRBV28, the J call TRBJ2-1; a weak D match, TRBD1 (6 bases). Sequencing used peripheral blood. This clonotype originated in a man in his fifties or sixties with COVID-19, enrolled during active disease. CDR3 nucleotide sequence: TGTGCCGGCCAGAGACAGGCAACAGGCGGGCAGTTCTTC. Translation gives CAGQRQATGGQFF.